These T cell receptor beta chains were read from a single sample in a study of cytomegalovirus exposure and HLA in healthy donors. TCRdb keeps only in-frame clones here, not all; method: immunoSEQ multiplex PCR. This sample has more than 95,000 clones, with roughly 9.1% found just once. Sequenced input: PBMCs. The receptors shown here come from a man aged 40-49 years in good health and CMV-seropositive. Both conserved end residues are trimmed from each CDR3.

j_gene	v_gene	CDR3aa
TRBJ2-4	TRBV13	ASSPGELAGEPLGIQY
TRBJ2-4	TRBV4-3	ASSQGDRGEKNIQY
TRBJ2-1	TRBV30	AWSSTEQF
TRBJ2-7	TRBV29-1	SVVRDTYEQY
TRBJ2-1	TRBV13	ASSILDEQF
TRBJ2-7	TRBV7-6	ASSLQGLTYEQY
TRBJ2-3	TRBV7-3	ASSFLSTDTQY
TRBJ2-3	TRBV2	ASSYISGTDTQY
TRBJ2-3	TRBV5-1	ASSLVLAGLNTQY
TRBJ2-1	TRBV29-1	SVEAPGQGPHNEQF
TRBJ2-2	TRBV6-1	ASSVRQGELF
TRBJ1-1	TRBV11-2	ASSKRQGDTEAF
TRBJ1-5	TRBV7-8	ASSLAAGKGNQPQH
-	TRBV5-6	ASSFLGRASPEQY
TRBJ2-3	TRBV6-6	ASSARDTQY
TRBJ2-1	TRBV21-1	ASSKVKASGSYVSEQF
TRBJ2-2	TRBV29-1	SVEGASGSAGELF
TRBJ1-1	TRBV15	ATSRGTGENTEAF
TRBJ2-3	TRBV13	ASRSPGAGGTDTQY
TRBJ2-5	TRBV20-1	SASHETQY
TRBJ2-1	TRBV19	ASSMSLFLSVEF
TRBJ2-2	TRBV7-9	ASSYQTTGELF
TRBJ2-3	TRBV5-1	ASSFGRAPTDTQY
TRBJ2-7	TRBV5-6	ASSPGERHYEQY